This TCR beta chain was recorded in a study of blood T cells in healthy people across ages. The CDR3 is 14 residues long. In germline, CDR1 is MGHDK, CDR2 SYGVNS. The V gene end was trimmed by 3 bases and the J gene end by 10 bases; junction bases not matched to a gene: 4. Investigators took around 11 milliliters of peripheral blood from every donor. A sample-barcoded 5' primer and a J-beta primer mix were used in a second PCR of about 6 to 12 cycles. MiXCR was run by TCRdb on the 5' RACE reads, yielding one entry per CDR3 protein. Seen here are 1 million or so distinct CDR3 sequences, more than 40% observed once, and the top ten hold about 19%.

The rearrangement links TRBV25-1 to TRBJ1-6; 9 bases fit TRBD1. The source is a woman aged 55-70 years in good health. Sequenced sample: blood. CDR3 amino acids: CASSDWTGVSPLHF. As DNA, the CDR3 is TGTGCCAGCAGTGATTGGACAGGGGTCTCACCCCTCCACTTT. The full variable domain, rest sourced from reference TRBV25-1 and TRBJ1-6, is EADIYQTPRYLVIGTGKKITLECSQTMGHDKMYWYQQDPGMELHLIHYSYGVNSTEKGDLSSESTVSRIRTEHFPLTLESARPSHTSQYLCASSDWTGVSPLHFGNGTRLTVT.